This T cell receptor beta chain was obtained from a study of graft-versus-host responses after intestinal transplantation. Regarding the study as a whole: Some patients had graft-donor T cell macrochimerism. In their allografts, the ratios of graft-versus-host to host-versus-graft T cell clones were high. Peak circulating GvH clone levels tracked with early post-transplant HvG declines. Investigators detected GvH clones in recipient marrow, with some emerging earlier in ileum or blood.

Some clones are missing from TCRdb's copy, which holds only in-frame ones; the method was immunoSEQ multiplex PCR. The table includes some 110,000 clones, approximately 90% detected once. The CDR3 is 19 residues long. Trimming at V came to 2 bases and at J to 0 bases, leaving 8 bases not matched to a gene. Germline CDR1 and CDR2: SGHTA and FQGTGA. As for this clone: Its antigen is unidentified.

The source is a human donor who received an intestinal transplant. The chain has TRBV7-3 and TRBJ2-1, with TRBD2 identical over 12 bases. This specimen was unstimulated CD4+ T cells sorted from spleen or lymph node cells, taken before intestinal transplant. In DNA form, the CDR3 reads TGTGCCAGCAGCTTACAAGGACTAGCGGGATCCCCCTCCTACAATGAGCAGTTCTTC. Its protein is CASSLQGLAGSPSYNEQFF. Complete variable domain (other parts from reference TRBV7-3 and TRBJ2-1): GAGVSQTPSNKVTEKGKYVELRCDPISGHTALYWYRQSLGQGPEFLIYFQGTGAADDSGLPNDRFFAVRPEGSVSTLKIQRTERGDSAVYLCASSLQGLAGSPSYNEQFFGPGTRLTVL.